This is a list of T cell receptor beta chains from one sample in a study of beta chain features in type 1 diabetes. Sequenced by immunoSEQ multiplex PCR; TCRdb stores in-frame clones only, minus some. The sample holds 500,000 to 850,000 clones; over 12% are singletons and the top ten take nearly 0.04%. The sample comprised naive CD4+ T cells from blood. The source is a man younger than 35 with type 1 diabetes. Both conserved end residues are part of each CDR3. The D gene is left open where the match is weak. Clone size, where shown, is once, few, many, or a class for clones that have expanded.

abundance: few
v_gene: TRBV7-2
j_gene: TRBJ2-4
d_gene: TRBD2
CDR3nt: TGTGCCAGCAGCCCGTTTGGTAGCGGGAGCGCGGCCAAAAACATTCAGTACTTC
CDR3aa: CASSPFGSGSAAKNIQYF

abundance: -
v_gene: TRBV19
j_gene: TRBJ2-7
d_gene: TRBD2
CDR3nt: TGTGCCAGTAGTATGGGGACTAGCGCGAGCTACGAGCAGTACTTC
CDR3aa: CASSMGTSASYEQYF

abundance: few
v_gene: TRBV28
j_gene: TRBJ2-3
d_gene: -
CDR3nt: TGTGCCAGCAGATTGGGGGGGCGACCTACAGATACGCAGTATTTT
CDR3aa: CASRLGGRPTDTQYF

abundance: few
v_gene: TRBV7-2
j_gene: TRBJ1-2
d_gene: -
CDR3nt: TGTGCCAGCAGCTTAGACAGCGCTCAAGCCTTC
CDR3aa: CASSLDSAQAF

abundance: few
v_gene: TRBV11-2
j_gene: TRBJ2-1
d_gene: TRBD2
CDR3nt: TGTGCCAGCAGCCCAGCAGGGGGGCTCGGGCTAGCGGGAGGGAATGAGCAGTTCTTC
CDR3aa: CASSPAGGLGLAGGNEQFF

abundance: few
v_gene: TRBV4-1
j_gene: TRBJ1-1
d_gene: TRBD1
CDR3nt: TGCGCCAGCAGCCAAGCCCCCGGGACAGCGAACACTGAAGCTTTCTTT
CDR3aa: CASSQAPGTANTEAFF

abundance: few
v_gene: TRBV29-1
j_gene: TRBJ1-2
d_gene: -
CDR3nt: TGCAGCGTTGAGTATGGTGTATCTAACTATGGCTACACCTTC
CDR3aa: CSVEYGVSNYGYTF

abundance: few
v_gene: TRBV7-2
j_gene: TRBJ1-5
d_gene: TRBD1
CDR3nt: TGTGCCAGCAGCCTGACAGGGTCCAATCAGCCCCAGCATTTT
CDR3aa: CASSLTGSNQPQHF

abundance: -
v_gene: TRBV25-1
j_gene: TRBJ1-2
d_gene: -
CDR3nt: TGTGCCAGCAGTGACAGCCTCTATGGCTACACCTTC
CDR3aa: CASSDSLYGYTF

abundance: few
v_gene: TRBV19
j_gene: TRBJ1-1
d_gene: TRBD1
CDR3nt: TGTGCCAGTAGTAAAATCATGACGGGACAGGGGGAAGCTTTCTTT
CDR3aa: CASSKIMTGQGEAFF

abundance: -
v_gene: TRBV11-2
j_gene: TRBJ2-3
d_gene: -
CDR3nt: TGTGCCAGCAGCTTGATCGTTCAAAGCACAGATACGCAGTATTTT
CDR3aa: CASSLIVQSTDTQYF

abundance: -
v_gene: TRBV2
j_gene: TRBJ2-3
d_gene: TRBD2
CDR3nt: TGTGCCAGCAGTGTTCGGGAGGGAGGCACAGATACGCAGTATTTT
CDR3aa: CASSVREGGTDTQYF

abundance: -
v_gene: TRBV18
j_gene: TRBJ2-7
d_gene: -
CDR3nt: TGTGCCAGCTCACCGGGTGGGACAATCTACGAGCAGTACTTC
CDR3aa: CASSPGGTIYEQYF

abundance: few
v_gene: TRBV5-1
j_gene: TRBJ1-5
d_gene: -
CDR3nt: TGCGCCAGCAGCCCCACGGGCGGCCAGCCCCAGCATTTT
CDR3aa: CASSPTGGQPQHF

abundance: -
v_gene: TRBV5-4
j_gene: TRBJ2-3
d_gene: TRBD1
CDR3nt: TGTGCCAGCAGCAGGACAGGGACAGATACGCAGTATTTT
CDR3aa: CASSRTGTDTQYF

abundance: few
v_gene: TRBV5-6
j_gene: TRBJ2-3
d_gene: TRBD2
CDR3nt: TGTGCCAGCACCACGAGGGCGAAGCGGGAAACAGATACGCAGTATTTT
CDR3aa: CASTTRAKRETDTQYF

abundance: few
v_gene: TRBV7-9
j_gene: TRBJ2-7
d_gene: -
CDR3nt: TGTGCCAGCAGCTCAACGGGCAATCCCTACGAGCAGTACTTC
CDR3aa: CASSSTGNPYEQYF

abundance: -
v_gene: TRBV10-3
j_gene: TRBJ1-5
d_gene: TRBD1
CDR3nt: TGTGCCATCAGCAGGACAGGGAACAATCAGCCCCAGCATTTT
CDR3aa: CAISRTGNNQPQHF

abundance: -
v_gene: TRBV28
j_gene: TRBJ1-3
d_gene: -
CDR3nt: TGTGCCAGCAGTTTAGGTGCCTCTGGAAACACCATATATTTT
CDR3aa: CASSLGASGNTIYF

abundance: few
v_gene: TRBV7-2
j_gene: TRBJ2-2
d_gene: -
CDR3nt: TGTGCCAGCAGACATACCTTAACCGGGGAGCTGTTTTTT
CDR3aa: CASRHTLTGELFF

abundance: -
v_gene: TRBV5-1
j_gene: TRBJ2-7
d_gene: -
CDR3nt: TGCGCCAGCAGCCCCGACACCCCGAACAACGAGCAGTACTTC
CDR3aa: CASSPDTPNNEQYF

abundance: few
v_gene: TRBV7-3
j_gene: TRBJ1-1
d_gene: -
CDR3nt: TGTGCCAGCGGGGTGGCGGCGGGCGCTGAAGCTTTCTTT
CDR3aa: CASGVAAGAEAFF